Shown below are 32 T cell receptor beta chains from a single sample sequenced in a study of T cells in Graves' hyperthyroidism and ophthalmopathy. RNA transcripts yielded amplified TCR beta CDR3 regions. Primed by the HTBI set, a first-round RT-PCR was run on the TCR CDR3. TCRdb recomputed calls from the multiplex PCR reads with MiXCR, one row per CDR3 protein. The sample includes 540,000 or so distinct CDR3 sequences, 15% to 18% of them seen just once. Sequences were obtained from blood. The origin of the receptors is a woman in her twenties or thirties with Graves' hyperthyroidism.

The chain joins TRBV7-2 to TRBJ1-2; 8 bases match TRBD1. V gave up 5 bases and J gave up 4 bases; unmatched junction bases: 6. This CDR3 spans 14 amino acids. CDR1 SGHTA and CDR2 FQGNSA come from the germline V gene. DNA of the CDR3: TGTGCCAGCAGCCACAGGGGGTCTGGCTATGGCTACACCTTC. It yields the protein CASSHRGSGYGYTF.

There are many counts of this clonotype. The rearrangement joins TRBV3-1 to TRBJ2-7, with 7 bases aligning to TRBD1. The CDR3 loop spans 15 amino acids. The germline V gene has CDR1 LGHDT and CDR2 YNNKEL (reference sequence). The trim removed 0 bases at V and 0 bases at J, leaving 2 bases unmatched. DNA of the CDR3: TGTGCCAGCAGCCAAGATAGGACAGGCTCCTACGAGCAGTACTTC. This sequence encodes CASSQDRTGSYEQYF.

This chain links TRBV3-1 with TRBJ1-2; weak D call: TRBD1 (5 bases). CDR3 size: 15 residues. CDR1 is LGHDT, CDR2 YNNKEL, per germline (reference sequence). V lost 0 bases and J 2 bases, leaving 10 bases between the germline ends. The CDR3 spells CASSQDIQGNYGYTF. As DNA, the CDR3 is TGTGCCAGCAGCCAAGATATTCAGGGCAACTATGGCTACACCTTC.

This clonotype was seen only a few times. The CDR3 sequence: CATSGGSIQYF. In DNA form, the CDR3 reads TGTGCCACCAGTGGTGGGAGCATTCAGTACTTC. The chain links TRBV24-1 to TRBJ2-4, with a weak D call TRBD2 (5 bases). V was shortened by 5 bases and J by 9 bases, with 7 bases between the two germline ends. Germline V gene data show CDR1 as KGHDR and CDR2 as SFDVKD. The CDR3 is 11 amino acids.

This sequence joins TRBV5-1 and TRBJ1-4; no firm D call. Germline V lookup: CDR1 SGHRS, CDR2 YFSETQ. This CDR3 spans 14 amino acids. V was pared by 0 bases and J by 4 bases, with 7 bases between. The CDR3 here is CASSLDGFNEKLFF. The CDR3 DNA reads TGCGCCAGCAGCTTGGACGGATTTAATGAAAAACTGTTTTTT. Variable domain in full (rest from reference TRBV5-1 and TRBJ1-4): KAGVTQTPRYLIKTRGQQVTLSCSPISGHRSVSWYQQTPGQGLQFLFEYFSETQRNKGNFPGRFSGRQFSNSRSEMNVSTLELGDSALYLCASSLDGFNEKLFFGSGTQLSVL.

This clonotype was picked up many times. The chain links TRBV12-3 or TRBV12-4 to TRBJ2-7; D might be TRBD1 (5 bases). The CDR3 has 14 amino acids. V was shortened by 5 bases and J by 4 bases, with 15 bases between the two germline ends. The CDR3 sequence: CASSLDSGQYEQYF. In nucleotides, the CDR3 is TGTGCCAGCAGTCTAGACAGTGGGCAATACGAGCAGTACTTC.

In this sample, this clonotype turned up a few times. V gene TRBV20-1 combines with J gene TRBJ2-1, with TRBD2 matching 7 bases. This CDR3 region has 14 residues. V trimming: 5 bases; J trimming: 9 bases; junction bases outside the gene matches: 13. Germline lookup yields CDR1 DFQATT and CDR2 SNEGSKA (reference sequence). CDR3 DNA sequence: TGCAGTGCTCAGAAGAGCGGGATGGCGAGTGAGCAGTTCTTC. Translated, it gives CSAQKSGMASEQFF.

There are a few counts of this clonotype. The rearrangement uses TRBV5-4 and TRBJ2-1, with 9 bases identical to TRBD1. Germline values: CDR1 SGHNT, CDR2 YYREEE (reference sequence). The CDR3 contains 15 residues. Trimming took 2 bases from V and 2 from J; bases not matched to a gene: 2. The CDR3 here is CASSFTGGAYNEQFF. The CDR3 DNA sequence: TGTGCCAGCAGCTTCACAGGGGGCGCCTACAATGAGCAGTTCTTC.

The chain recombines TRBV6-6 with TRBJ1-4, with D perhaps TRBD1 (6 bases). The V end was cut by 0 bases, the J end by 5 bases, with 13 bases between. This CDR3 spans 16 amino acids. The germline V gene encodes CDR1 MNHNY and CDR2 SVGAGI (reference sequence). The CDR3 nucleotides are TGTGCCAGCAGTTACTCACGGACAGCACTCAATGAAAAACTGTTTTTT. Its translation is CASSYSRTALNEKLFF.

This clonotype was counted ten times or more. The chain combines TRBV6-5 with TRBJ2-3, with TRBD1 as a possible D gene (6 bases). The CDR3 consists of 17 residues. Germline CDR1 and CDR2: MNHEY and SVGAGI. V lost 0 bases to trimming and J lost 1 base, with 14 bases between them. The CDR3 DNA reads TGTGCCAGCAGTTACTCGGGGGCCCTGGGGGGCACAGATACGCAGTATTTT. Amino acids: CASSYSGALGGTDTQYF.

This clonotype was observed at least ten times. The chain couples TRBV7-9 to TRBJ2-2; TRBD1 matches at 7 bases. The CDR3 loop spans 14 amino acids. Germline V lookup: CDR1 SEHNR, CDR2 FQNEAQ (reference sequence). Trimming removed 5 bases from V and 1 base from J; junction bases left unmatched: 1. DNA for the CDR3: TGTGCCAGCAGCCGGGACAGGAACACCGGGGAGCTGTTTTTT. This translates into CASSRDRNTGELFF.

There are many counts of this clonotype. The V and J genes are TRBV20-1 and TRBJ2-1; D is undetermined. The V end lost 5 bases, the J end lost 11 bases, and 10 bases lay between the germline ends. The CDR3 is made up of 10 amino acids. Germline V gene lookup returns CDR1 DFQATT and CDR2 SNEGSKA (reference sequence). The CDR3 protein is CSAQPEKQFF. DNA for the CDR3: TGCAGTGCTCAACCGGAGAAGCAGTTCTTC.

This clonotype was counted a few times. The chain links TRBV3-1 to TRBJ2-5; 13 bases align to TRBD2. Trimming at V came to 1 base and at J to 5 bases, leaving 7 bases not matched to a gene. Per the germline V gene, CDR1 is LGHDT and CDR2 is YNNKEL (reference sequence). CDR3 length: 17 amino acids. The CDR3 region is CASSQGLAGGWEETQYF. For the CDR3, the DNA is TGTGCCAGCAGCCAAGGACTAGCGGGAGGATGGGAGGAGACCCAGTACTTC.

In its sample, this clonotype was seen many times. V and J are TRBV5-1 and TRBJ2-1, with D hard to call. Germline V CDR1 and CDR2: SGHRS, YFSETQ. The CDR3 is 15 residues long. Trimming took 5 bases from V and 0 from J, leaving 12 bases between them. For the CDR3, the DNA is TGCGCCAGCAGTCCCGCAGGAAGCTCCTACAATGAGCAGTTCTTC. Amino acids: CASSPAGSSYNEQFF.

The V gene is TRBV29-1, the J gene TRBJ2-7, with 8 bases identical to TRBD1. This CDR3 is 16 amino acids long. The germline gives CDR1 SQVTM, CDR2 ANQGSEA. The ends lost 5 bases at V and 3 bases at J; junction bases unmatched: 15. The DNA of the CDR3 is TGCAGCGTTTTTTGGGGCACCGGGACAGGCCGCTACGAGCAGTACTTC. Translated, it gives CSVFWGTGTGRYEQYF.

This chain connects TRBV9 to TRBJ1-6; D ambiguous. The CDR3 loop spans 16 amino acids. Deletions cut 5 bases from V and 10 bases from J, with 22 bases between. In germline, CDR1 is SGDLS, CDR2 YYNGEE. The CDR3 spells CASSETGIPMGSPLHF. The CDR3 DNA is TGTGCCAGCAGTGAAACGGGAATCCCAATGGGGTCACCCCTCCACTTT.

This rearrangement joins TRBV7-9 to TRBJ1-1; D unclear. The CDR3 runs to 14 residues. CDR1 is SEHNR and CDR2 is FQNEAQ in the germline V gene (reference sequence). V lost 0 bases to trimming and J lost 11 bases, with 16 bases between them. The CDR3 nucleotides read TGTGCCAGCAGCTTAGCGCTTGTTCACGAAAGGGCTTTCTTT. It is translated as CASSLALVHERAFF.

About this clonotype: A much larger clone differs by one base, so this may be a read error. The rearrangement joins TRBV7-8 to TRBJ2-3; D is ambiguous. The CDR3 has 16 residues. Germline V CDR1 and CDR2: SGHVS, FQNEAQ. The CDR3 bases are TGTGTCAGCAGCTTAGTTCCCTGGCAACGCACAGATACGCAGTATTTT. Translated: CVSSLVPWQRTDTQYF.

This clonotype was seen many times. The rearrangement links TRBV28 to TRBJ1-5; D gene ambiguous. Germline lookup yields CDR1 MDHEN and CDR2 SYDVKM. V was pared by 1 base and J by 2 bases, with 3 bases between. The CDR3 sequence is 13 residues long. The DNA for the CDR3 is TGTGCCAGCAGTTTATTCGGCAATCAGCCCCAGCATTTT. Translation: CASSLFGNQPQHF. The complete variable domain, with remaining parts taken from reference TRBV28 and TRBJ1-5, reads DVKVTQSSRYLVKRTGEKVFLECVQDMDHENMFWYRQDPGLGLRLIYFSYDVKMKEKGDIPEGYSVSREKKERFSLILESASTNQTSMYLCASSLFGNQPQHFGDGTRLSIL.

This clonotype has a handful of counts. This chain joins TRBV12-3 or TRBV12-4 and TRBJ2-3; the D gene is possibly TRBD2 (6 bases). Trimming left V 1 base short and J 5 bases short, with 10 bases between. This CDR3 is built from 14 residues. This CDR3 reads CASSLETREDTQYF. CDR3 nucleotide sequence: TGTGCCAGCAGTTTAGAGACTAGGGAAGATACGCAGTATTTT.

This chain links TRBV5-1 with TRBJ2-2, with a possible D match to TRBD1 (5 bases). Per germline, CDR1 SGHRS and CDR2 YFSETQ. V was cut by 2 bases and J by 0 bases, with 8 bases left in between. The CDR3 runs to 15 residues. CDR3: CASSFVGANTGELFF. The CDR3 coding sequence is TGCGCCAGCAGCTTTGTAGGGGCGAACACCGGGGAGCTGTTTTTT.

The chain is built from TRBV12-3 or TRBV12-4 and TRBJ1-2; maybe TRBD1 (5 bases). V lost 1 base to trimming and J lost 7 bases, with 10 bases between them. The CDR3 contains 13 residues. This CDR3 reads CASSLGRASGYTF. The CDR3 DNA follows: TGTGCCAGCAGTTTAGGCAGGGCAAGTGGCTACACCTTC.

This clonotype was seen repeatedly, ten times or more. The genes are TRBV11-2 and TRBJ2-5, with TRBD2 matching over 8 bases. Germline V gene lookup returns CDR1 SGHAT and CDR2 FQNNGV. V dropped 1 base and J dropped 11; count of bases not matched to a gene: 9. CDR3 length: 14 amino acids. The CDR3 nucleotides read TGTGCCAGCAGCTTAGCACTAGCGGAGAGACAGCAGTACTTC. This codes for CASSLALAERQQYF.

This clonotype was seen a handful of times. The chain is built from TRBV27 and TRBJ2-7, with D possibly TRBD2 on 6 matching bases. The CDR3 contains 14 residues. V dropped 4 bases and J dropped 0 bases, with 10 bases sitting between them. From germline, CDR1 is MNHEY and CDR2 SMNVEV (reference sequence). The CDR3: CASSSRTISYEQYF. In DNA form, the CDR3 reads TGTGCCAGCAGTTCTCGGACTATCTCCTACGAGCAGTACTTC.

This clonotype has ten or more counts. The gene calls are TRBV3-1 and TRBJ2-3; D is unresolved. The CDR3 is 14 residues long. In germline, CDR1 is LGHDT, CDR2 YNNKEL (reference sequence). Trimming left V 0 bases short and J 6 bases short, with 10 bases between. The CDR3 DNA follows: TGTGCCAGCAGCCAAGACACAGCATCGGATACGCAGTATTTT. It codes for CASSQDTASDTQYF.

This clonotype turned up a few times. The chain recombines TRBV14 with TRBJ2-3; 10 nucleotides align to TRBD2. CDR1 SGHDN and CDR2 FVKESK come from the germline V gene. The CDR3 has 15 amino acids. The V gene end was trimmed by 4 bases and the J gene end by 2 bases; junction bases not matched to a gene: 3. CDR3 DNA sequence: TGTGCCAGCAGCCCAGGACTAGCGGCCACAGATACGCAGTATTTT. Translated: CASSPGLAATDTQYF.

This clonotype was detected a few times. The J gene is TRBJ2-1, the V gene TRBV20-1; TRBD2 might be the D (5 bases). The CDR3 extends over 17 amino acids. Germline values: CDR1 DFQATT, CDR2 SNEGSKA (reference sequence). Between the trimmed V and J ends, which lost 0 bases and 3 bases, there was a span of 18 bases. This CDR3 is CSARDMLRELIYNEQFF. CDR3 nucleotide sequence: TGCAGTGCTAGAGATATGCTTCGGGAACTCATCTACAATGAGCAGTTCTTC.

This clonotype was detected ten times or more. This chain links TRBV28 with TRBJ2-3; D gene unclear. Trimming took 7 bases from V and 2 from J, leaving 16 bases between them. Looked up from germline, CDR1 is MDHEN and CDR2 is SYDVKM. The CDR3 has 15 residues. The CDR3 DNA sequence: TGTGCCAGCACATTTGGTACGGAGCTCACAGATACGCAGTATTTT. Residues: CASTFGTELTDTQYF.

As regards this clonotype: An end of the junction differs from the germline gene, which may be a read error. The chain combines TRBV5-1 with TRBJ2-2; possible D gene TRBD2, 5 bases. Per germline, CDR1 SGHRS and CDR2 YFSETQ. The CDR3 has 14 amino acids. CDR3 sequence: CASSLDQGTGEPFF. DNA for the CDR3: TGCGCCAGCAGCTTGGACCAAGGAACCGGGGAGCCGTTTTTT.

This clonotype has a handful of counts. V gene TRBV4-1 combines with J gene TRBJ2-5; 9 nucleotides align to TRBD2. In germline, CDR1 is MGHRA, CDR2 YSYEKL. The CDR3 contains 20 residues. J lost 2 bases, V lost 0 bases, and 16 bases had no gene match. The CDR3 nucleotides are TGCGCCAGCAGCCAAGATCGTTGGCTAGCGGGATCGAATTCACAAGAGACCCAGTACTTC. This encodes CASSQDRWLAGSNSQETQYF.

CDR3 residues: CASSEWRVQETQYF. The CDR3 nucleotides are TGTGCCAGCAGTGAATGGAGAGTTCAAGAGACCCAGTACTTC. This chain joins TRBV25-1 and TRBJ2-5; D not certain. V lost 1 base to trimming and J lost 2 bases, with 8 bases between them. The CDR3 is made up of 14 amino acids. Germline-derived CDR1 and CDR2 are MGHDK and SYGVNS.

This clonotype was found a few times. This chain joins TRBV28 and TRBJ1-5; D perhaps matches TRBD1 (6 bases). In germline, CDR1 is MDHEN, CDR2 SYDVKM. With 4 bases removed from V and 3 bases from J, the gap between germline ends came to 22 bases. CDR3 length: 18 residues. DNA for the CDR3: TGTGCCAGCAGTTCCACAAAAACAGGGTGGGAAAACAATCAGCCCCAGCATTTT. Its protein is CASSSTKTGWENNQPQHF.